What follows describes a single T cell receptor beta chain. Its antigen is unidentified. TCRdb reprocessed the reads via MiXCR and lists one record per CDR3 protein. Among 200,000 or so distinct CDR3 sequences listed, 30% to 45% were seen once. The germline gives CDR1 ENHRY, CDR2 SYGVKD. The CDR3 loop spans 14 amino acids. V lost 2 bases and J 4 bases, leaving 11 bases between the germline ends. The sample is drawn from a study of T cell repertoires in cytomegalovirus infection. At the level of the study: Selected CMV epitopes included recently identified HLA-C-restricted ones as well as well-studied HLA-B-restricted ones. TCR beta signatures that were public indicated CMV infection and matching HLA type.

Overall study findings and caveats: In two of eight donors, the top clonotype was HLA-C-restricted CMV-specific.

This specimen consisted of CD8+ T cells from cultured PBMCs, obtained from culture after CMV antigen stimulation. The rearrangement uses TRBV10-3 and TRBJ1-1; D remains ambiguous. The receptor was isolated from a human donor in good health (CMV status not recorded). Some clones in this sample may be carry-over from other donors' samples. CDR3 nucleotide sequence: TGTGCCATCAGTGAGACCAAGGGCCTCACTGAAGCTTTCTTT. Its translation is CAISETKGLTEAFF.